This TCR beta chain emerged from a study of response to subunit inactivated influenza vaccine. A few counts support this clonotype. TCRdb independently ran MiXCR on the RT-PCR reads; one entry per CDR3 protein. Here the sample spans about 190,000 distinct CDR3 sequences, approximately 15% being singletons. This TCR was sampled from a man aged 45-65 years who received an inactivated influenza vaccine. Sequenced material: CD8+ T cells sorted from PBMCs, taken 5 days after vaccination.

CDR3 nucleotides: TGCGCCAGCAGCTTGGTAGGGAATCCCAACAATGAGCAGTTCTTC. This translates into CASSLVGNPNNEQFF. V gene TRBV5-1 combines with J gene TRBJ2-1; D not certain. With 0 bases removed from V and 5 bases from J, the gap between germline ends came to 12 bases. The CDR3 is 15 amino acids. CDR1 and CDR2 from the germline V gene are SGHRS and YFSETQ.